The 21 T cell receptor beta chains presented below share a single source sample, sequenced in a study of blood T cell repertoires in COVID-19. Sequencing was performed with immunoSEQ multiplex PCR; in TCRdb, only in-frame clones are kept and a portion is missing. The sample contains about 170,000 clones, 88% of which appear only once. The sample comprised peripheral blood. Every receptor here comes from a man aged 45 to 65 who had recovered from COVID-19.

This chain connects TRBV7-8 to TRBJ1-6; tentatively, D is TRBD1 (5 bases). The germline V and J ends were trimmed by 4 bases and 4 bases, with 8 bases remaining between them. The germline gives CDR1 SGHVS, CDR2 FQNEAQ. The CDR3 sequence is 14 residues long. The DNA of the CDR3 is TGTGCCAGCAGCTCAGGGACTTATAATTCACCCCTCCACTTT. Translation gives CASSSGTYNSPLHF.

The chain employs TRBV19 and TRBJ1-2, with D perhaps matching TRBD1 (6 bases). V lost 7 bases to trimming and J lost 0 bases, with 12 bases between them. CDR3 length: 14 residues. Germline CDR1 reads LNHDA; CDR2 reads SQIVND (reference sequence). The chain's CDR3 is CASIPTGANYGYTF. The CDR3 bases are TGTGCCAGTATCCCGACAGGCGCTAACTATGGCTACACCTTC.

The rearrangement uses TRBV5-1 and TRBJ1-1; 8 positions agree with TRBD1. After removal of 4 bases from V and 3 bases from J, the junction contained 5 bases not matched to a gene. CDR3 length: 14 residues. Germline-derived CDR1 and CDR2 are SGHRS and YFSETQ. For the CDR3, the DNA is TGCGCCAGCAGCACGGACAGGGTAGACACTGAAGCTTTCTTT. It is translated as CASSTDRVDTEAFF. Supplemented by reference TRBV5-1 and TRBJ1-1, the full variable domain reads KAGVTQTPRYLIKTRGQQVTLSCSPISGHRSVSWYQQTPGQGLQFLFEYFSETQRNKGNFPGRFSGRQFSNSRSEMNVSTLELGDSALYLCASSTDRVDTEAFFGQGTRLTVV.

V gene TRBV28 combines with J gene TRBJ1-2; 7 bases fit TRBD1. CDR3 size: 14 residues. Per the germline V gene, CDR1 is MDHEN and CDR2 is SYDVKM. Losses at the gene ends were 6 bases for V and 2 bases for J; bases not matched to a gene: 6. This CDR3 is CASRGSTGNYGYTF. As DNA, the CDR3 is TGTGCCAGCAGGGGGTCGACAGGGAACTATGGCTACACCTTC.

The chain has TRBV7-3 and TRBJ2-5; 12 bases are shared with TRBD2. J lost 5 bases, V lost 4 bases, and 5 bases had no gene match. Germline loops: CDR1 SGHTA, CDR2 FQGTGA. CDR3 length equals 15 residues. The CDR3 sequence: CASSSTSGSSETQYF. DNA for the CDR3: TGTGCCAGCAGCTCGACTAGCGGGAGTTCGGAGACCCAGTACTTC.

This rearrangement joins TRBV11-2 to TRBJ2-1, with TRBD2 matching over 13 bases. This CDR3 spans 17 amino acids. The V and J ends lost 5 bases and 2 bases, in that order; junction bases with no gene match: 6. Per the germline V gene, CDR1 is SGHAT and CDR2 is FQNNGV. CDR3 protein: CASSTRLAGGPYNEQFF. The CDR3, as DNA: TGTGCCAGCAGCACTAGACTAGCGGGGGGCCCCTACAATGAGCAGTTCTTC.

The V gene is TRBV6-2 or TRBV6-3, the J gene TRBJ1-3; tentatively, D is TRBD1 (5 bases). CDR1 and CDR2 (germline): MNHEY, SVGEGT. The CDR3 is 14 amino acids. Trimming stripped 2 bases from V and 4 bases from J, with 9 bases between. Written as DNA, the CDR3 is TGTGCCAGCAGTTACAGCGGGGCCGGAAACACCATATATTTT. It translates to CASSYSGAGNTIYF.

Concerning this clone: At one boundary the junction diverges from the germline segment, which might be a read error. This chain connects TRBV5-1 to TRBJ1-2; no reliable D call. The germline CDR1 and CDR2 sequences are SGHRS and YFSETQ. The CDR3 loop spans 13 amino acids. Written as DNA, the CDR3 is TGCGCCAGCCGCTTACAGTTCGAAGATGGCTACACCTTC. This sequence encodes CASRLQFEDGYTF.

The chain recombines TRBV6-5 with TRBJ1-1, with unresolved D. The CDR3 length is 15 residues. Germline CDR1 and CDR2: MNHEY and SVGAGI. Between the trimmed V and J ends, which lost 6 bases and 0 bases, there was a span of 14 bases. The CDR3 nucleotides are TGTGCCAGCAGACTGAACAGAGCCATGAACACTGAAGCTTTCTTT. Translated, it gives CASRLNRAMNTEAFF.

The chain joins TRBV9 to TRBJ1-2; D remains unclear. The CDR3 has 14 amino acids. Germline CDR1 is SGDLS and CDR2 is YYNGEE. Trimming stripped 6 bases from V and 4 bases from J, with 16 bases between. The CDR3 nucleotides read TGTGCCAGCACCCGGGAAGTGGGGTTCTATGGCTACACCTTC. Its translation is CASTREVGFYGYTF.

The chain couples TRBV15 to TRBJ2-7, with TRBD1 identical over 7 bases. The CDR3 length is 15 residues. V dropped 0 bases and J dropped 2; count of bases not matched to a gene: 4. The germline CDR1 and CDR2 sequences are LNHNV and YYDKDF (reference sequence). CDR3 in DNA: TGTGCCACCAGCAGAGATACAGGGGTGCCCTACGAGCAGTACTTC. Amino acids: CATSRDTGVPYEQYF.

The chain recombines TRBV4-3 with TRBJ2-1; maybe TRBD1 (6 bases). Trimming stripped 9 bases from V and 4 bases from J, with 19 bases between. Germline CDR1 reads LGHNA; CDR2 reads YSLEER. The CDR3 loop spans 15 amino acids. The CDR3 region has the DNA TGCGCCAGTAGCAAGATGGGGGCCGTATACAATGAGCAGTTCTTC. Encoded protein: CASSKMGAVYNEQFF.

By sample fraction, this clone is medium-sized. The chain employs TRBV11-1 and TRBJ2-7; maybe TRBD1 (5 bases). Looked up from germline, CDR1 is SGHAT and CDR2 is FQDESV (reference sequence). This CDR3 is 15 amino acids long. The V end lost 1 base, the J end lost 5 bases, and 15 bases lay between the germline ends. Here the CDR3 reads CASSLGTLKKDEQYF. The CDR3 DNA sequence: TGTGCCAGCAGCTTAGGGACACTAAAAAAGGACGAGCAGTACTTC.

For the CDR3, the DNA is TGTGCCAGCAGCGAGTCAGGACAGGGGGTCAGCTCCTACGAGCAGTACTTC. This translates into CASSESGQGVSSYEQYF. The chain employs TRBV9 and TRBJ2-7, with TRBD1 identical over 10 bases. CDR1 and CDR2 from the germline V gene are SGDLS and YYNGEE. The CDR3 totals 17 residues. With V trimmed by 3 bases and J by 0 bases, 9 bases remained unmatched.

The V call is TRBV11-2, the J call TRBJ2-1, with no clear D. Germline V CDR1 and CDR2: SGHAT, FQNNGV. Trimming removed 3 bases at V and 0 bases at J, with 6 bases between. This CDR3 has 14 amino acids. The CDR3 DNA reads TGTGCCAGCAGCTTGTACGGCTCCTACAATGAGCAGTTCTTC. Translating gives CASSLYGSYNEQFF.

The chain is built from TRBV3-1 (or the pseudogene TRBV3-2) and TRBJ2-7; 9 positions agree with TRBD2. J gave up 3 bases and V 3 bases, and 6 bases lay outside the gene matches. CDR3 length: 15 amino acids. Germline loops: CDR1 LGHDT, CDR2 YNNKEL (reference sequence). This CDR3 reads CASSQTSGRFYEQYF. CDR3 nucleotide sequence: TGTGCCAGCAGCCAGACTAGCGGACGTTTCTACGAGCAGTACTTC.

The rearrangement links TRBV27 to TRBJ2-3, with 7 bases aligning to TRBD2. Germline assignment: CDR1 MNHEY and CDR2 SMNVEV (reference sequence). J was trimmed by 1 base and V by 7 bases; bases with no gene match: 11. The CDR3 is 16 amino acids. CDR3 bases: TGTGCCAGCACCCCCGACGGGGGGTCTGGCACAGATACGCAGTATTTT. Encoded protein: CASTPDGGSGTDTQYF.

The rearrangement links TRBV28 to TRBJ2-2, with D tentatively TRBD2 (5 bases). Deletions cut 2 bases from V and 2 bases from J, with 12 bases between. The germline V gene has CDR1 MDHEN and CDR2 SYDVKM. The CDR3 covers 16 residues. This CDR3 reads CASSLSGLTNTGELFF. The CDR3 DNA follows: TGTGCCAGCAGTTTAAGCGGCCTGACAAACACCGGGGAGCTGTTTTTT.

The V gene is TRBV4-1, the J gene TRBJ1-4; D is uncertain. The CDR3 loop spans 14 amino acids. V lost 3 bases and J 7 bases, leaving 12 bases between the germline ends. Germline V gene data show CDR1 as MGHRA and CDR2 as YSYEKL. As DNA, the CDR3 is TGCGCCAGCAGCCAGGGTGGACGGGGTGAAAAACTGTTTTTT. Encoded protein: CASSQGGRGEKLFF.

Points on this clone: A junction boundary mismatches the germline segment, possibly from a read error. This CDR3 is also generated by other DNA sequences in the sample. V is TRBV4-3 and J is TRBJ1-2; the match to TRBD1 covers 9 bases. Germline CDR1 is LGHNA and CDR2 is YSLEER. The CDR3 length is 20 residues. CDR3 nucleotide sequence: TGCGCCAGCAGCCAAGTAGAAAGGGAAAACAGGGGGCCTCCCACCTATGGCTTCACCTTC. Its translation: CASSQVERENRGPPTYGFTF.

CDR3 sequence (DNA): TGTGCCAGCAGTTATCCAAGCGGGGCCAGCTCCTACGAGCAGTACTTC. Translating gives CASSYPSGASSYEQYF. This chain connects TRBV6-2 or TRBV6-3 to TRBJ2-7, with TRBD2 identical over 7 bases. The CDR3 totals 16 residues. Trimming cost V 3 bases and J 0 bases; bases outside gene matches: 8. CDR1 and CDR2 from the germline V gene are MNHEY and SVGEGT.